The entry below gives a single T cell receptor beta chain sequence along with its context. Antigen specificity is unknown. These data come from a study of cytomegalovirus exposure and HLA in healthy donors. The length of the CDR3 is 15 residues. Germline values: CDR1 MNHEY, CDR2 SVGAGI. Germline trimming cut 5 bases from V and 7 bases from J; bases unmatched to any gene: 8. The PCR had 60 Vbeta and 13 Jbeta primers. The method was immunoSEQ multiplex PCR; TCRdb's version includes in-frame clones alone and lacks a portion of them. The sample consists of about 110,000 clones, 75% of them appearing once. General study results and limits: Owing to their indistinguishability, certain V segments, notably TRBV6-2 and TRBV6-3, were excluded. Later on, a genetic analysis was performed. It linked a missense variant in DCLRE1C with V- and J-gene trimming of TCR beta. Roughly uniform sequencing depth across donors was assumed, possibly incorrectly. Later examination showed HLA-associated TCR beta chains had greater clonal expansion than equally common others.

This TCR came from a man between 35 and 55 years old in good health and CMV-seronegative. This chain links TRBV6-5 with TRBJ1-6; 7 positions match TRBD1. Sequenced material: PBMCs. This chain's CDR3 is CASSHRGTDNSPLHF. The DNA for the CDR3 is TGTGCCAGCAGTCACCGAGGGACAGACAATTCACCCCTCCACTTT.